This T cell receptor (beta chain) was captured by sequencing in a study of long-term antiretroviral therapy in people with HIV. The wider study: The immediate-ART recommendation dates to 2015, and the earliest samples predate it by about a decade.

Treatment for every participant with HIV took place in the United States. Survey level was the resolution at which the v3.0 immunoSEQ assay ran. Researchers set sequencing to target about 40,000-55,000 T-cell genomes per sample. The data were produced by immunoSEQ multiplex PCR, yet TCRdb's version contains in-frame clones alone and is incomplete. The sample lists 14,000 or so clones; around 84% were seen once. The CDR3 loop spans 16 amino acids. The germline CDR1 and CDR2 sequences are SGHNT and YYREEE (reference sequence). V lost 4 bases and J lost 0; bases outside the gene matches: 5. This clone was picked up one time.

This TCR derives from a young man with HIV. The chain recombines TRBV5-4 with TRBJ1-3, with TRBD1 identical over 9 bases. Sample: unsorted PBMCs, taken 0.4 years after starting antiretroviral therapy. The CDR3 DNA reads TGTGCCAGCAGCCAGGACAGGGGTCCCTCTGGAAACACCATATATTTT. It codes for CASSQDRGPSGNTIYF. Combining the CDR3 with reference TRBV5-4 and TRBJ1-3 gives the whole variable domain ETGVTQSPTHLIKTRGQQVTLRCSSQSGHNTVSWYQQALGQGPQFIFQYYREEENGRGNFPPRFSGLQFPNYSSELNVNALELDDSALYLCASSQDRGPSGNTIYFGEGSWLTVV.